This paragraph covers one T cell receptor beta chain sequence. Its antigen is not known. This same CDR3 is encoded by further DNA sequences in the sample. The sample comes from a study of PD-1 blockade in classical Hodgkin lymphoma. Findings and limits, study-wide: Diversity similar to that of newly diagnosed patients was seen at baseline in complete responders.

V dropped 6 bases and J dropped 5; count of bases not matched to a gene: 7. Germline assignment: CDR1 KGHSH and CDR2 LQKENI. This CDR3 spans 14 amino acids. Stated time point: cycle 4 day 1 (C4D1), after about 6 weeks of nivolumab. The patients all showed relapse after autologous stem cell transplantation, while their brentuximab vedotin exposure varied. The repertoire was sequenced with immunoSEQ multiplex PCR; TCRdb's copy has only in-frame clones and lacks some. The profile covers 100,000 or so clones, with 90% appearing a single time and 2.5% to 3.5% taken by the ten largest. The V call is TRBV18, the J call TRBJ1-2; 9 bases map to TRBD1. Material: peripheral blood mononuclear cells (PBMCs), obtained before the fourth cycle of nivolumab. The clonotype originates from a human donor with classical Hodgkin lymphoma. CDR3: CASSPGTGPYGYTF. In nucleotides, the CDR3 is TGTGCCAGCTCCCCCGGGACAGGGCCTTATGGCTACACCTTC.